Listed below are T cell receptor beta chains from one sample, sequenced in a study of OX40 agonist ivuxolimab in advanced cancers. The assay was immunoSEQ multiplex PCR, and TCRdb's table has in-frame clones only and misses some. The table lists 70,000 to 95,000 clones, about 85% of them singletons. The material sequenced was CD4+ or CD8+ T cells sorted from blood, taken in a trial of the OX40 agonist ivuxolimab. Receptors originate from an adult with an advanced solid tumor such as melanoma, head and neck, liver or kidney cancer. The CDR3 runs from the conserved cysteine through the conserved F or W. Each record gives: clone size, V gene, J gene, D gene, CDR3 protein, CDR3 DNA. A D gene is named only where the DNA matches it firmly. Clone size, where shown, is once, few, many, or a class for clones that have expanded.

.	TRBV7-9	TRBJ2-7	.	CASSLGFTPGRSSYEQYF	TGTGCCAGCAGCTTAGGGTTTACCCCAGGGAGAAGCTCCTACGAGCAGTACTTC
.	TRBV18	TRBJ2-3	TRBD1	CASSRTGGTDTQYF	TGTGCCAGCTCACGGACAGGGGGCACAGATACGCAGTATTTT
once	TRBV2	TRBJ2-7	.	CASTPWQGPYEQYF	TGTGCCAGCACACCATGGCAGGGCCCCTACGAGCAGTACTTC
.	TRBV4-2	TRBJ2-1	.	CASSPTGSNEQFF	TGTGCCAGCAGCCCAACAGGTAGCAATGAGCAGTTCTTC
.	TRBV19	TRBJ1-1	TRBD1	CASSNRGGAEAFF	TGTGCCAGTAGTAACAGGGGGGGCGCTGAAGCTTTCTTT
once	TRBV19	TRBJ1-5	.	CASSPRHSNQPQHF	TGTGCCAGTAGTCCCAGGCATAGCAATCAGCCCCAGCATTTT
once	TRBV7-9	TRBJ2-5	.	CASSLPGWETQYF	TGTGCCAGCAGCTTACCAGGGTGGGAGACCCAGTACTTC
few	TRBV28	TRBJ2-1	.	CASSLAGDSSYNEQFF	TGTGCCAGCAGTTTAGCGGGCGATTCCTCCTACAATGAGCAGTTCTTC
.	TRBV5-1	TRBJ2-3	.	CASSSLPGRPEADTQYF	TGCGCCAGCAGCTCCTTACCGGGACGGCCCGAGGCAGATACGCAGTATTTT
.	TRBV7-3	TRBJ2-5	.	CASSLEHQETQYF	TGTGCCAGCAGCTTAGAGCATCAAGAGACCCAGTACTTC
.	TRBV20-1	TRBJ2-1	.	CSLAEGDEQFF	TGCAGCCTCGCAGAGGGGGATGAGCAGTTCTTC
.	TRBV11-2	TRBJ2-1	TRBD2	CASSLISGSLSRSYNEQFF	TGTGCCAGCAGCTTGATTAGCGGGAGTTTGAGTCGGTCCTACAATGAGCAGTTCTTC
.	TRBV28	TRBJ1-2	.	CASGPTYGYTF	TGTGCCAGCGGGCCTACTTATGGCTACACCTTC
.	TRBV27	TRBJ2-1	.	CASSPVSYNEQFF	TGTGCCAGCAGCCCAGTCTCCTACAATGAGCAGTTCTTC
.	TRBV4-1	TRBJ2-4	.	CASSQVAGFGIQYF	TGCGCCAGCAGCCAAGTTGCGGGGTTCGGCATTCAGTACTTC
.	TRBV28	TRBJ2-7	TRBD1	CASSFAHRGPYEQYF	TGTGCCAGCAGTTTCGCCCACAGGGGGCCCTACGAGCAGTACTTC
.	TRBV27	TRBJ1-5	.	CASSFNSNQPQHF	TGTGCCAGCAGTTTTAATAGCAATCAGCCCCAGCATTTT
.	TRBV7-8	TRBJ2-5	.	CASSLSGGSETQYF	TGTGCCAGCAGCTTATCAGGAGGGTCAGAGACCCAGTACTTC
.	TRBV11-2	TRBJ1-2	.	CASSPPRPGLGNYGYTF	TGTGCCAGCAGCCCACCGCGGCCGGGACTGGGGAACTATGGCTACACCTTC
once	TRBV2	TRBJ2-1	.	CASNAGTPGNEQFF	TGTGCCAGCAATGCGGGGACACCGGGCAATGAGCAGTTCTTC
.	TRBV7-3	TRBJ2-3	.	CASSSGSDTQYF	TGTGCCAGCAGCTCAGGGTCGGATACGCAGTATTTT
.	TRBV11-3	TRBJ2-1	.	CASSLNNEQFF	TGTGCCAGCAGCTTAAACAATGAGCAGTTCTTC
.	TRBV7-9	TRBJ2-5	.	CASSASQETQYF	TGTGCCAGCAGCGCCAGCCAAGAGACCCAGTACTTC
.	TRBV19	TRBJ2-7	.	CASSIGWSSYEQYF	TGTGCCAGTAGTATTGGTTGGAGCTCCTACGAGCAGTACTTC
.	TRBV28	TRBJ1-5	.	CASSLGQTFQPQHF	TGTGCCAGCAGTTTAGGACAGACCTTCCAGCCCCAGCATTTT
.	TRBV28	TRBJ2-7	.	CASNPGNYEQYF	TGTGCCAGCAACCCTGGCAACTACGAGCAGTACTTC
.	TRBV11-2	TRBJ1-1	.	CASSSRIGDTEAFF	TGTGCCAGCAGCTCCCGTATCGGGGACACTGAAGCTTTCTTT
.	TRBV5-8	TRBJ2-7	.	CASSLLLFRGNTYEQYF	TGTGCCAGCAGCTTGTTATTATTTCGGGGCAACACCTACGAGCAGTACTTC
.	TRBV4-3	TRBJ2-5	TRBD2	CASSQDSGGWETQYF	TGCGCCAGCAGCCAAGATTCGGGAGGGTGGGAGACCCAGTACTTC
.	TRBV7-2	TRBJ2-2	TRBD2	CASSLAGLIQLAGGLNTGELFF	TGTGCCAGCAGCTTAGCCGGTTTGATCCAACTAGCGGGAGGATTGAACACCGGGGAGCTGTTTTTT
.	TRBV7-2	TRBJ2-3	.	CASSLVGQVTDTQYF	TGTGCCAGCAGCTTAGTTGGGCAGGTGACAGATACGCAGTATTTT
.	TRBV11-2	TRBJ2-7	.	CASSPLGTTTYEQYF	TGTGCCAGCAGTCCTCTAGGGACAACCACCTACGAGCAGTACTTC